A selection of T cell receptor beta chains follows, all from one sample in a study of T cells in Graves' hyperthyroidism and ophthalmopathy. TCRdb fed the multiplex PCR reads into MiXCR, producing one record per CDR3 protein. The sample lists 250,000 to 350,000 distinct CDR3 sequences; roughly 22% were seen once. Material: blood. Source of these receptors: a man aged 25-45 years with Graves' ophthalmopathy. CDR3s include the opening cysteine and the closing phenylalanine or tryptophan. D genes are given only for firm matches. Clone size is not always given. Where it is, it says once, few, many or a class for expanded clones.

j_gene: TRBJ1-5
d_gene: .
v_gene: TRBV12-3/TRBV12-4
len: 13
abundance: many
CDR3nt: TGTGCCAGCAGAGACAGAAACAATCAGCCCCAGCATTTT
CDR3aa: CASRDRNNQPQHF

j_gene: TRBJ2-7
d_gene: .
v_gene: TRBV10-2
len: 15
abundance: .
CDR3nt: TGCGCCAGCAGTGAAGTCGGGGGACTCCTCTACGAGCAGTACTTC
CDR3aa: CASSEVGGLLYEQYF

j_gene: TRBJ2-1
d_gene: .
v_gene: TRBV20-1
len: 13
abundance: few
CDR3nt: TGCAGTGCTAGCGGGAGAAAGCTCAATGAGCAGTTCTTC
CDR3aa: CSASGRKLNEQFF

j_gene: TRBJ2-1
d_gene: .
v_gene: TRBV3-1
len: 16
abundance: .
CDR3nt: TGTGCCAGCAGCCAAGATAAAGGGGGCTCCTACAATGAGCAGTTCTTC
CDR3aa: CASSQDKGGSYNEQFF

j_gene: TRBJ2-7
d_gene: .
v_gene: TRBV11-2
len: 14
abundance: few
CDR3nt: TGTGCCAGCAGCGTTGTGGGTGGGAACTACGAGCAGTACTTC
CDR3aa: CASSVVGGNYEQYF

j_gene: TRBJ1-5
d_gene: .
v_gene: TRBV20-1
len: 15
abundance: .
CDR3nt: TGCAGTGCTAGCGGTCTGGCAGGAGCCAATCAGCCCCAGCATTTT
CDR3aa: CSASGLAGANQPQHF

j_gene: TRBJ2-1
d_gene: TRBD1
v_gene: TRBV27
len: 17
abundance: .
CDR3nt: TGTGCCAGCAGTGATCACCCTAACAGGGGTTCGTACAATGAGCAGTTCTTC
CDR3aa: CASSDHPNRGSYNEQFF

j_gene: TRBJ1-1
d_gene: .
v_gene: TRBV27
len: 13
abundance: .
CDR3nt: TGTGCCAGCGGGCGAGGAGGGAACACTGAAGCTTTCTTT
CDR3aa: CASGRGGNTEAFF

j_gene: TRBJ1-1
d_gene: .
v_gene: TRBV24-1
len: 12
abundance: few
CDR3nt: TGTGCCACCAGTGATTTGGGCAGTGAAGCTTTCTTT
CDR3aa: CATSDLGSEAFF

j_gene: TRBJ2-1
d_gene: .
v_gene: TRBV7-9
len: 14
abundance: .
CDR3nt: TGTGCCAGCAGCTTGCCGGACCCTGTGGATGAGCAGTTCTTC
CDR3aa: CASSLPDPVDEQFF

j_gene: TRBJ1-1
d_gene: .
v_gene: TRBV4-2
len: 15
abundance: few
CDR3nt: TGTGCCAGCAGCCAAGAGAGAACAGCGAACACTGAAGCTTTCTTT
CDR3aa: CASSQERTANTEAFF

j_gene: TRBJ2-1
d_gene: TRBD1
v_gene: TRBV28
len: 16
abundance: few
CDR3nt: TGTGCCAGCAGCCCTCTCACAGGGGGCGCTTCCAATGAGCAGTTCTTC
CDR3aa: CASSPLTGGASNEQFF

j_gene: TRBJ2-1
d_gene: TRBD1
v_gene: TRBV12-3/TRBV12-4
len: 14
abundance: .
CDR3nt: TGTGCCAGCACCGGGACAGGGGGCGCGCCCGAGCAGTTCTTC
CDR3aa: CASTGTGGAPEQFF

j_gene: TRBJ1-2
d_gene: .
v_gene: TRBV11-3
len: 13
abundance: many
CDR3nt: TGTGCCAGCAGCTTTGGGGTATTCGGCGGCTACACCTTC
CDR3aa: CASSFGVFGGYTF

j_gene: TRBJ2-7
d_gene: .
v_gene: TRBV12-3/TRBV12-4
len: 13
abundance: many
CDR3nt: TGTGCCAGCAGTCAAGGGGGAGTCCACGAGCAGTACTTC
CDR3aa: CASSQGGVHEQYF

j_gene: TRBJ2-7
d_gene: .
v_gene: TRBV15
len: 16
abundance: .
CDR3nt: TGTGCCACCAGCAGAGATCTCAGGGGCCGCAGGTACGAGCAGTACTTC
CDR3aa: CATSRDLRGRRYEQYF

j_gene: TRBJ1-2
d_gene: .
v_gene: TRBV7-8
len: 14
abundance: few
CDR3nt: TGTGCCAGCAGCCCGAGGGACGGGGACTATGGCTACACCTTC
CDR3aa: CASSPRDGDYGYTF

j_gene: TRBJ2-7
d_gene: .
v_gene: TRBV5-1
len: 14
abundance: many
CDR3nt: TGCGCCAGCAGCTCGGACAGCCCTCCCTACGAGCAGTACTTC
CDR3aa: CASSSDSPPYEQYF

j_gene: TRBJ2-1
d_gene: .
v_gene: TRBV7-9
len: 13
abundance: .
CDR3nt: TGTGCCAGCAGCTCGGGGAGTCAAGATGAGCAGTTCTTC
CDR3aa: CASSSGSQDEQFF

j_gene: TRBJ2-5
d_gene: .
v_gene: TRBV20-1
len: 12
abundance: many
CDR3nt: TGCAGTGCTAGCGGGGCCGAAGAGACCCAGTACTTC
CDR3aa: CSASGAEETQYF

j_gene: TRBJ2-1
d_gene: .
v_gene: TRBV28
len: 14
abundance: few
CDR3nt: TGTGCCAGCAGTTTATTGGTCGGTTCCAATGAGCAGTTCTTC
CDR3aa: CASSLLVGSNEQFF

j_gene: TRBJ1-2
d_gene: .
v_gene: TRBV5-1
len: 13
abundance: few
CDR3nt: TGCGCCAGCAGCCCCGGACCCCAACGGGGCTACACCTTC
CDR3aa: CASSPGPQRGYTF

j_gene: TRBJ2-3
d_gene: .
v_gene: TRBV7-9
len: 15
abundance: once
CDR3nt: TGTGCCAGCAGCTCGAGGAGACTAGGAGCGGATACGCAGTATTTT
CDR3aa: CASSSRRLGADTQYF

j_gene: TRBJ2-1
d_gene: TRBD2
v_gene: TRBV20-1
len: 17
abundance: once
CDR3nt: TGCAGTGCTAGAGATCGGTCGGCGACTAGCGGGAGGGCTGAGCAGTTCTTC
CDR3aa: CSARDRSATSGRAEQFF

j_gene: TRBJ1-5
d_gene: TRBD1
v_gene: TRBV7-9
len: 16
abundance: .
CDR3nt: TGTGCCAGCAGCTTAGGTTCAGGGGGCTTCAATCAGCCCCAGCATTTT
CDR3aa: CASSLGSGGFNQPQHF

j_gene: TRBJ2-5
d_gene: .
v_gene: TRBV5-4
len: 14
abundance: few
CDR3nt: TGTGCCAGCAGTCCAGCAGGGGGGACCGAGACCCAGTACTTC
CDR3aa: CASSPAGGTETQYF

j_gene: TRBJ2-1
d_gene: TRBD1
v_gene: TRBV24-1
len: 21
abundance: .
CDR3nt: TGTGCCACCAGTGATTTTAGGGCGGGAGGACGGGGGACAGGGGGGGGCAATGAGCAGTTCTTC
CDR3aa: CATSDFRAGGRGTGGGNEQFF

j_gene: TRBJ2-7
d_gene: TRBD2
v_gene: TRBV2
len: 13
abundance: .
CDR3nt: TGTGCCAGCTCAGCGGGAGGTCTCTACGAGCAGTACTTC
CDR3aa: CASSAGGLYEQYF

j_gene: TRBJ2-1
d_gene: TRBD2
v_gene: TRBV19
len: 16
abundance: .
CDR3nt: TGTGCCAGTAGTATAGGGAGGGCTAGCGGGAGTAATGAGCAGTTCTTC
CDR3aa: CASSIGRASGSNEQFF

j_gene: TRBJ2-1
d_gene: TRBD1
v_gene: TRBV5-4
len: 16
abundance: few
CDR3nt: TGTGCCAGCAGCAACGACAGGGGGGTAGCCTACAATGAGCAGTTCTTC
CDR3aa: CASSNDRGVAYNEQFF

j_gene: TRBJ1-2
d_gene: .
v_gene: TRBV5-1
len: 12
abundance: .
CDR3nt: TGCGCCAGCAGCTTGGGGGGGATTGGCTACACCTTC
CDR3aa: CASSLGGIGYTF

j_gene: TRBJ1-5
d_gene: .
v_gene: TRBV27
len: 15
abundance: .
CDR3nt: TGTGCCAGCAGTTTTATCGGGCAGGGTTTTCAGCCCCAGCATTTT
CDR3aa: CASSFIGQGFQPQHF

j_gene: TRBJ1-1
d_gene: .
v_gene: TRBV5-1
len: 15
abundance: once
CDR3nt: TGCGCCAGCAGCTTGGGGGATAAAGCAACCACTGAAGCTTTCTTT
CDR3aa: CASSLGDKATTEAFF

j_gene: TRBJ1-2
d_gene: .
v_gene: TRBV28
len: 14
abundance: many
CDR3nt: TGTGCCAGCAGTAACTCTCCAAGCGGTAATGGCTACACCTTC
CDR3aa: CASSNSPSGNGYTF

j_gene: TRBJ2-4
d_gene: .
v_gene: TRBV4-1
len: 14
abundance: .
CDR3nt: TGCGCCAGTTCAGGGATGGGAGCCAAAAACATTCAGTACTTC
CDR3aa: CASSGMGAKNIQYF

j_gene: TRBJ1-1
d_gene: .
v_gene: TRBV12-3/TRBV12-4
len: 12
abundance: .
CDR3nt: TGTGCCAGCAGTTTATCGGGGGTTGAAGCTTTCTTT
CDR3aa: CASSLSGVEAFF

j_gene: TRBJ2-5
d_gene: TRBD2
v_gene: TRBV28
len: 14
abundance: once
CDR3nt: TGTGCCAGCAGCCCCCCGGGGGGGAGGGAGACCCAGTACTTC
CDR3aa: CASSPPGGRETQYF

j_gene: TRBJ2-2
d_gene: .
v_gene: TRBV13
len: 13
abundance: .
CDR3nt: TGTGCCAGCAGCTCCAGGGTTACCGGGGAGCTGTTTTTT
CDR3aa: CASSSRVTGELFF

j_gene: TRBJ2-5
d_gene: TRBD2
v_gene: TRBV12-3/TRBV12-4
len: 16
abundance: few
CDR3nt: TGTGCCAGCAGCCAGACTAGCGGGAGTTTAAGGGAGACCCAGTACTTC
CDR3aa: CASSQTSGSLRETQYF

j_gene: TRBJ1-3
d_gene: .
v_gene: TRBV28
len: 13
abundance: few
CDR3nt: TGTGCTAAAGTAAAATACTCTGGAAACACCATATATTTT
CDR3aa: CAKVKYSGNTIYF

j_gene: TRBJ1-2
d_gene: .
v_gene: TRBV3-1
len: 14
abundance: many
CDR3nt: TGTGCCAGCAGCCAAGGACAGGTGAAGTATGGCTACACCTTC
CDR3aa: CASSQGQVKYGYTF

j_gene: TRBJ2-7
d_gene: TRBD1
v_gene: TRBV28
len: 12
abundance: .
CDR3nt: TGTGCCAGCAGTTCGACAGGGATCGAGCAGTACTTC
CDR3aa: CASSSTGIEQYF

j_gene: TRBJ1-2
d_gene: TRBD1
v_gene: TRBV3-1
len: 15
abundance: many
CDR3nt: TGTGCCAGCAGCCAGATCGACAGGGGCAGTGGAGGCTACACCTTC
CDR3aa: CASSQIDRGSGGYTF

j_gene: TRBJ1-5
d_gene: TRBD1
v_gene: TRBV28
len: 15
abundance: many
CDR3nt: TGTGCCAGCAGGACGGGACAGGGTTATTCTCAGCCCCAGCATTTT
CDR3aa: CASRTGQGYSQPQHF

j_gene: TRBJ2-1
d_gene: TRBD2
v_gene: TRBV20-1
len: 15
abundance: .
CDR3nt: TGCAGTGCTAGAGAAAGCGGGAGGGCCTCGGGTGAGCAGTTCTTC
CDR3aa: CSARESGRASGEQFF

j_gene: TRBJ1-1
d_gene: .
v_gene: TRBV20-1
len: 13
abundance: many
CDR3nt: TGCAGTGCTAGAGACGCGGGGGGCATTGAAGCTTTCTTT
CDR3aa: CSARDAGGIEAFF

j_gene: TRBJ1-4
d_gene: .
v_gene: TRBV2
len: 15
abundance: many
CDR3nt: TGTGCCAGCAGTGAGACAGAATCAACTAATGAAAAACTGTTTTTT
CDR3aa: CASSETESTNEKLFF